This TCR beta chain originates from a study of T cells in Graves' hyperthyroidism and ophthalmopathy. This CDR3 has 17 amino acids. V was pared by 3 bases and J by 8 bases, with 23 bases between. The germline V gene encodes CDR1 MGHDK and CDR2 SYGVNS. There were TCR beta CDR3 regions amplified from RNA transcripts. The HTBI primer set was used in a first-round RT-PCR of the TCR CDR3. MiXCR, applied by TCRdb to the multiplex PCR reads, yields one record per CDR3 protein. The table has roughly 500,000 distinct CDR3 sequences, approximately 44% seen once. Sequencing was carried out using peripheral blood or thyroid tissue (not recorded which). This chain connects TRBV25-1 to TRBJ1-3; D not resolved. The TCR comes from an adult woman with Graves' disease, either hyperthyroidism or ophthalmopathy (not recorded which). DNA for the CDR3: TGTGCCAGCAGTGAGTATGCTTTGGGCCGAGAGAGGGACACCATATATTTT. Its translation: CASSEYALGRERDTIYF.